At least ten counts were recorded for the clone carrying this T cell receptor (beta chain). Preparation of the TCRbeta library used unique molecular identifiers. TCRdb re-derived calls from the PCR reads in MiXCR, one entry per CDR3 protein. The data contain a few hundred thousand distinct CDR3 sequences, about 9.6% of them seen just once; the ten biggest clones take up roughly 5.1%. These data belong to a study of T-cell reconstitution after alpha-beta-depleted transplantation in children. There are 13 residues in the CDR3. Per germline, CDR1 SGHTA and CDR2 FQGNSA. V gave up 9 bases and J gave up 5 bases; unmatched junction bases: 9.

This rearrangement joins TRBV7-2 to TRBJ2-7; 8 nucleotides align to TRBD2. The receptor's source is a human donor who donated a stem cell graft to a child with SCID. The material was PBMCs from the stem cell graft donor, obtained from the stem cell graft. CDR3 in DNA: TGTGCCAGTAGCGGGGAAGCGGAGGACGAGCAGTACTTC. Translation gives CASSGEAEDEQYF.